The source of this T cell receptor (beta chain) is a study of T cells in localized non-small cell lung cancer. Whole-study findings and limits: Researchers found a median 57 of the top 100 tumor clones in adjacent lung. In the blood, greater T cell density corresponded to longer overall survival. Owing to sequencing of a solitary tumor region, heterogeneity cannot be discounted.

The table came from immunoSEQ multiplex PCR; TCRdb's copy has only in-frame clones and leaves some out. The profile shows around 2,700 clones, around 20% of them singletons. This clone was seen a few times. Its antigen is as yet unknown. The length of the CDR3 is 16 residues. Looked up from germline, CDR1 is SGHRS and CDR2 is YFSETQ. The V gene lost 1 base and the J gene lost 2 bases, with 13 bases spanning the gap. The sample in question was lung tumor tissue, obtained before any cancer treatment. The receptor was derived from a male donor older than 55 with stage III squamous cell lung carcinoma. The chain couples TRBV5-1 to TRBJ2-1, with D maybe TRBD1 (5 bases). The CDR3 sequence is CASSLSLRVPYNEQFF. The CDR3 coding sequence is TGCGCCAGCAGCTTGAGCCTCAGGGTGCCCTACAATGAGCAGTTCTTC.